This TCR beta chain appears in the sequencing data of a study of T cells after yellow fever vaccination. Study-level points and caveats: It was the secondary response that reached its peak faster, day 5 versus 15, but it was weaker. Post-booster repertoires contained most primary-vaccination clones again (around 97% CD4, around 89% CD8). Overall, a small share of clonotypes was seen in both CD4 and CD8 compartments.

5'RACE template switching generated TCR cDNA, adding a universal primer site and UMIs. Each CDR3 protein gets one entry after TCRdb re-called the 5' RACE reads with MiXCR. The data hold 500,000 to 700,000 distinct CDR3 sequences, with about 19% observed a single time. After removal of 0 bases from V and 7 bases from J, the junction contained 7 bases not matched to a gene. Germline CDR1 and CDR2: LGHNA and YSLEER. This CDR3 has 16 amino acids. This clonotype appeared a few times. Its target is not known. The material sequenced was PBMCs, taken 15 days after the yellow fever booster vaccination. The sequence came from a man aged 30 to 45 who received the YFV17D yellow fever vaccine. This chain links TRBV4-3 with TRBJ2-7; 12 bases are shared with TRBD2. The CDR3 DNA follows: TGCGCCAGCAGCCAAGATGTGTGGACTAGCGGGATTGAGCAGTACTTC. This codes for CASSQDVWTSGIEQYF.